This T cell receptor (beta chain) originates from a study of T cell responses to AZD1222 COVID-19 vaccine. Whole-study results and caveats: Only 6 or 7 people who got AZD1222 tested seropositive at baseline. Among vaccine-associated CD4 TCRs, coverage spanned spike, with dominance at 160-218 and 743-854. There were repertoire samples only from the period after the peak T cell response. Nearly half of the spike-specific TCRs reportedly recognize variant regions that carry no mutations.

Details on this clone: Antigen unknown.

TCRdb's table, derived via immunoSEQ multiplex PCR, lists solely in-frame clones and lacks some. This sample yields over 150,000 clones, of which roughly nine tenths are seen a single time; 5.5% belongs to the top ten. Sequencing used peripheral blood, obtained on day 0 of MenACWY control vaccination. This TCR derives from an adult in good health.

CDR3: CASSTTSVASSYNEQFF. DNA for the CDR3: TGTGCCAGTAGTACCACCTCGGTGGCGAGCTCCTACAATGAGCAGTTCTTC. V gene TRBV19 combines with J gene TRBJ2-1; no clear D. V lost 4 bases and J 0 bases, leaving 16 bases between the germline ends. The CDR3 contains 17 residues. The germline V gene encodes CDR1 LNHDA and CDR2 SQIVND (reference sequence).